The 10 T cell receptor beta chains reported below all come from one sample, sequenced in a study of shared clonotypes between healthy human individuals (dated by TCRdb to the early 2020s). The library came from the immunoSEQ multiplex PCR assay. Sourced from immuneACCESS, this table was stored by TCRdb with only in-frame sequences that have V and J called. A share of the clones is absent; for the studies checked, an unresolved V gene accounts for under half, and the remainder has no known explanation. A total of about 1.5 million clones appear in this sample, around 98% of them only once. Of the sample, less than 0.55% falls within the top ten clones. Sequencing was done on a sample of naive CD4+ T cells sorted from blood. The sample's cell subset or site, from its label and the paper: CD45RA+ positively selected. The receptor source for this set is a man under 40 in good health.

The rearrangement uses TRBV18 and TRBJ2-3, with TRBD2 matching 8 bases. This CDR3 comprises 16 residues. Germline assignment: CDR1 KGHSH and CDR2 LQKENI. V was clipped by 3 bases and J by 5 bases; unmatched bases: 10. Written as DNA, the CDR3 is TGTGCCAGCTCACCTCTCCCAGCGGGAGTGGGAGATACGCAGTATTTT. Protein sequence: CASSPLPAGVGDTQYF.

The CDR3: CASRYRQGSGYTF. CDR3 coding DNA: TGTGCCAGCAGATACAGACAGGGTTCTGGCTACACCTTC. This chain joins TRBV2 and TRBJ1-2, with 7 bases aligning to TRBD1. This CDR3 contains 13 residues. V lost 6 bases, J lost 7 bases, and 8 bases stayed unmatched. CDR1 is SNHLY and CDR2 is FYNNEI in the germline V gene.

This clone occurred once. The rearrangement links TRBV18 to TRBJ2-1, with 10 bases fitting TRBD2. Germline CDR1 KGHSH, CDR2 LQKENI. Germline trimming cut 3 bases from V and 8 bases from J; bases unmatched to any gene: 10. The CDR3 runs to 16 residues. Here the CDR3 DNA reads TGTGCCAGCTCACCGGAGCGGGAGGGACTTAGCCATGAGCAGTTCTTC. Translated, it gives CASSPEREGLSHEQFF.

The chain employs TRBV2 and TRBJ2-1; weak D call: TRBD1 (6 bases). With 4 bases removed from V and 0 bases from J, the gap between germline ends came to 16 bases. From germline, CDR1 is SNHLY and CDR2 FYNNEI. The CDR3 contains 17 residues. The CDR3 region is CASSATGSWGSYNEQFF. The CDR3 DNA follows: TGTGCCAGCAGTGCAACAGGGAGCTGGGGCTCCTACAATGAGCAGTTCTTC.

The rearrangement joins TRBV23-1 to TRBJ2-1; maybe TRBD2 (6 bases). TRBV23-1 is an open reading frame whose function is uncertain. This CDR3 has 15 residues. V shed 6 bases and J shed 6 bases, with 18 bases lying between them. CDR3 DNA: TGCGCCAGCAGACCGGGTTCGGGAGAAAGCAATGAGCAGTTCTTC. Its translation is CASRPGSGESNEQFF.

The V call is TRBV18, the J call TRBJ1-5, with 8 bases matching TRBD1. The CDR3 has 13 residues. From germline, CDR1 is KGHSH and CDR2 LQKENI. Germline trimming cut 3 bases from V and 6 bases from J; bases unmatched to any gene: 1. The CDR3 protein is CASSPGTGQPQHF. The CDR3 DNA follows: TGTGCCAGCTCACCTGGGACAGGTCAGCCCCAGCATTTT.

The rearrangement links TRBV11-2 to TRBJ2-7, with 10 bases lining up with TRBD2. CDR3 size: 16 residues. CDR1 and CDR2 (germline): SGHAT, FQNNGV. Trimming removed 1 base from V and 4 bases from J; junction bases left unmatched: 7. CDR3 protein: CASSLGSGRAVYEQYF. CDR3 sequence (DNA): TGTGCCAGCAGCTTAGGGAGCGGGAGGGCCGTATACGAGCAGTACTTC.

The CDR3 is CASSPLLAGEVNNNEQFF. CDR3 in DNA: TGTGCCAGCTCACCTTTACTAGCGGGAGAAGTTAATAACAATGAGCAGTTCTTC. This chain connects TRBV18 to TRBJ2-1; TRBD2 matches 11 bases. CDR1 KGHSH and CDR2 LQKENI come from the germline V gene. Unmatched junction bases numbered 12, after V lost 3 bases and J lost 5 bases. This CDR3 has 18 residues.

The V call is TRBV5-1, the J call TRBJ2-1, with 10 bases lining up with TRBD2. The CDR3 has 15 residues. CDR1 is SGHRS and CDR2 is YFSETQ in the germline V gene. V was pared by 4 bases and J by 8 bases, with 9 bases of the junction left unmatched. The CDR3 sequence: CASSPRLAGGDEQFF. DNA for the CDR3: TGCGCCAGCAGCCCCCGACTAGCGGGCGGGGATGAGCAGTTCTTC.

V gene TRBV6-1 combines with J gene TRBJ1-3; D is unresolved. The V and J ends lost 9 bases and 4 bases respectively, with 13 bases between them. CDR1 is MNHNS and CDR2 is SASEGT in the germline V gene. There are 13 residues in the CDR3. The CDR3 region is CASAPGDGNTIYF. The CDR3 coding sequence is TGTGCCAGTGCCCCCGGTGACGGAAACACCATATATTTT.